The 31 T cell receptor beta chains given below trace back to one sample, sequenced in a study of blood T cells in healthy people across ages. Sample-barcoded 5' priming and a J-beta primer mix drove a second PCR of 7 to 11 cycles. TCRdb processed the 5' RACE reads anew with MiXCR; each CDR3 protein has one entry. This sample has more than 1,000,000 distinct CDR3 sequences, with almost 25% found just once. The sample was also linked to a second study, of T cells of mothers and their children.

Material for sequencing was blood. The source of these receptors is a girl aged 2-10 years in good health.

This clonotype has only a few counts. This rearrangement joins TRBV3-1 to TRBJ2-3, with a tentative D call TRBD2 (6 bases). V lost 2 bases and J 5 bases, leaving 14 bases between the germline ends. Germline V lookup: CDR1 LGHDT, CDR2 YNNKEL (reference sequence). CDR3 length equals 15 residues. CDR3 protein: CASSQRDFTVDTQYF. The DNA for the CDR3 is TGTGCCAGCAGCCAACGGGACTTTACGGTAGATACGCAGTATTTT.

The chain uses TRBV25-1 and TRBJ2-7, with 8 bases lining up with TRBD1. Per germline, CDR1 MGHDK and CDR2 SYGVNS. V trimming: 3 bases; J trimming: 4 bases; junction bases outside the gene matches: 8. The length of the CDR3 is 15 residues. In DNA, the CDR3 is TGTGCCAGCAGTGACCCTCAGGGGGCACTTTACGAGCAGTACTTC. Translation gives CASSDPQGALYEQYF.

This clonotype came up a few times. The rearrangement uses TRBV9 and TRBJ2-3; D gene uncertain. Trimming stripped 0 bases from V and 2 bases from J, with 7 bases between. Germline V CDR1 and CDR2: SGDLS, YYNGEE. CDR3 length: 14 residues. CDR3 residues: CASSVGAFTDTQYF. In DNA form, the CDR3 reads TGTGCCAGCAGCGTAGGGGCCTTCACAGATACGCAGTATTTT.

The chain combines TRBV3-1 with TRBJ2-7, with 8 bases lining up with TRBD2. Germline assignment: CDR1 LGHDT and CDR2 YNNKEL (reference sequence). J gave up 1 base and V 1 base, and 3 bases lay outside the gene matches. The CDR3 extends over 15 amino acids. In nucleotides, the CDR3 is TGTGCCAGCAGCCAAGGGCCGGGGGGGTCCTACGAGCAGTACTTC. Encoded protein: CASSQGPGGSYEQYF.

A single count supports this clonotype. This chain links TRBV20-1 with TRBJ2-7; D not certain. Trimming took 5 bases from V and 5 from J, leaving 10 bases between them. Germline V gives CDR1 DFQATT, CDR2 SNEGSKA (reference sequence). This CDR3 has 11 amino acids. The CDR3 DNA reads TGCAGTGCTTCAGGCGGCCACGAGCAGTACTTC. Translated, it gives CSASGGHEQYF.

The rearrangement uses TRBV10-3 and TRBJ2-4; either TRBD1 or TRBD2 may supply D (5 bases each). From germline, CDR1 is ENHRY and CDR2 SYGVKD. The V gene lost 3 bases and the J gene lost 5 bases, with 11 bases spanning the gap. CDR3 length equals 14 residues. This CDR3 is CAISDQRGENIQYF. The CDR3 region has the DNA TGTGCCATCAGTGACCAGAGGGGTGAAAACATTCAGTACTTC.

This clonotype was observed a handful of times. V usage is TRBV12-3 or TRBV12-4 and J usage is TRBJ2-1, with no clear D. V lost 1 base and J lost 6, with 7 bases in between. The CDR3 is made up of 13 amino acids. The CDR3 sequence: CASSLDTFNEQFF. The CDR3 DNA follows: TGTGCCAGCAGTTTAGATACGTTCAATGAGCAGTTCTTC.

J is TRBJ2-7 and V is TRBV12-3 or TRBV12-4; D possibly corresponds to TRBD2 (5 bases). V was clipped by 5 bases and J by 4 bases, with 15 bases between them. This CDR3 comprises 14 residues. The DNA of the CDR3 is TGTGCCAGCAGTCTCGGAGGTCTTCTGTACGAGCAGTACTTC. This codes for CASSLGGLLYEQYF.

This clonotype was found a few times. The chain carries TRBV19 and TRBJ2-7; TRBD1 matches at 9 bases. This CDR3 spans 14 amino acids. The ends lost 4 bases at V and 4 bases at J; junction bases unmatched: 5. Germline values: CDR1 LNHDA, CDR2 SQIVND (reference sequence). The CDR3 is CASSTGTGKYEQYF. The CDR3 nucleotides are TGTGCCAGTAGTACCGGGACAGGGAAGTACGAGCAGTACTTC.

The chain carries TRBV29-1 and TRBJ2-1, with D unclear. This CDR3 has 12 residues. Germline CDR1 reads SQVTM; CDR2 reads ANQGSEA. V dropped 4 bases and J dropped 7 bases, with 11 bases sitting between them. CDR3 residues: CSVGVAGNEQFF. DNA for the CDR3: TGCAGCGTTGGGGTCGCAGGTAATGAGCAGTTCTTC.

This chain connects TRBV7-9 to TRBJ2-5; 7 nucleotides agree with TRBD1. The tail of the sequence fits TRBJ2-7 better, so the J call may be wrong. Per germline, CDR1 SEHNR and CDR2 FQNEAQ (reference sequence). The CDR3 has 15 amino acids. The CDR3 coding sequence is TGTGCCAGCAGCTTACCCGAGGGACAGCCCTACGAGCAGTACTTC. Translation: CASSLPEGQPYEQYF.

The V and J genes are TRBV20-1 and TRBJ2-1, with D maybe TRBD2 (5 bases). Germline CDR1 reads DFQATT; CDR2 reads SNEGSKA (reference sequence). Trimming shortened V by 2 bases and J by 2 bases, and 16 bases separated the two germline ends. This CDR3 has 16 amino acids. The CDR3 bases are TGCAGTGCTAGAACGCACGCGGGTGGCCCCTACAATGAGCAGTTCTTC. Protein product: CSARTHAGGPYNEQFF.

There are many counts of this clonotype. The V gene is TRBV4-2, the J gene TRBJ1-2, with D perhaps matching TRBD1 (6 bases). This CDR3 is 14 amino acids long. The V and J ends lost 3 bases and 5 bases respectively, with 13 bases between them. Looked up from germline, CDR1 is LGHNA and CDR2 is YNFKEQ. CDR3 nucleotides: TGTGCCAGCAGCCAGGCTACAGGGCGGTATGGCTACACCTTC. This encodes CASSQATGRYGYTF.

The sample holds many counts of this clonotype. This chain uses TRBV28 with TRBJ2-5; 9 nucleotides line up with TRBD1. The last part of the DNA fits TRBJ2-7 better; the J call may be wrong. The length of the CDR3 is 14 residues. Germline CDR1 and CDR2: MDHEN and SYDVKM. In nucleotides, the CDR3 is TGTGCCAGCAGTTTAGCGGGACAGGGCTACGAGCAGTACTTC. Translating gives CASSLAGQGYEQYF.

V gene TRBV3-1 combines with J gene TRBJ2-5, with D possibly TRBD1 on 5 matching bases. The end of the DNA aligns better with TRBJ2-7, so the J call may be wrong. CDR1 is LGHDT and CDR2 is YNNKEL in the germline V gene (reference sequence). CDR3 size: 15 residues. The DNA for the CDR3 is TGTGCCAGCAGCCATATTCTGACAGCCTCCTACGAGCAGTACTTC. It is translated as CASSHILTASYEQYF.

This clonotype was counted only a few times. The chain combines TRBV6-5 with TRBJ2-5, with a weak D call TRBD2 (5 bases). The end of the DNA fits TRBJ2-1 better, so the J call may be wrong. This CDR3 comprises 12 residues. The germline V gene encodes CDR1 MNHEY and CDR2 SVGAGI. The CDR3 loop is CASSYERNEQFF. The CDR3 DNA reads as TGTGCCAGCAGTTACGAGCGGAATGAGCAGTTCTTC.

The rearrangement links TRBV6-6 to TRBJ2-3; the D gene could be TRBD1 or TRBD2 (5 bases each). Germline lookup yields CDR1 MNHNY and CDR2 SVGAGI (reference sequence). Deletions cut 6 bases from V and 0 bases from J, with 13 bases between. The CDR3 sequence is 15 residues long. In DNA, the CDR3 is TGTGCCAGCAGCCCCGGGACCAGAAGCACAGATACGCAGTATTTT. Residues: CASSPGTRSTDTQYF.

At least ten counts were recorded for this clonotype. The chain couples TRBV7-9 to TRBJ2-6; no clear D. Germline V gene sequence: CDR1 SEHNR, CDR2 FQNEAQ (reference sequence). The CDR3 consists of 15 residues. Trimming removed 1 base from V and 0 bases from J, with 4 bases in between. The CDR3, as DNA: TGTGCCAGCAGCTTAGGGGGCTCTGGGGCCAACGTCCTGACTTTC. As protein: CASSLGGSGANVLTF.

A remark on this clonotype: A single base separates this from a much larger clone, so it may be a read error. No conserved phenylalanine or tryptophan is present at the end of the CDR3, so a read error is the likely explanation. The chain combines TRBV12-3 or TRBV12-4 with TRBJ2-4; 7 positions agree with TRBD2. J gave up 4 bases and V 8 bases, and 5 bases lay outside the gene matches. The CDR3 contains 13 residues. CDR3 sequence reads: CASCSGGKNIQYL. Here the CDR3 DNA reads TGTGCCAGCTGCTCCGGGGGGAAAAACATTCAGTACCTC.

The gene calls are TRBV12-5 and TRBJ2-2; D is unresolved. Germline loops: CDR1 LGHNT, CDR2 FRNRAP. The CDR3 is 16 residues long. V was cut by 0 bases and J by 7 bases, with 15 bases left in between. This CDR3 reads CASGLVPVGQVGELFF. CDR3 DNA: TGTGCTAGTGGTTTGGTACCTGTAGGGCAGGTCGGGGAGCTGTTTTTT. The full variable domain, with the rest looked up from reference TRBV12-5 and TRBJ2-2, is DARVTQTPRHKVTEMGQEVTMRCQPILGHNTVFWYRQTMMQGLELLAYFRNRAPLDDSGMPKDRFSAEMPDATLATLKIQPSEPRDSAVYFCASGLVPVGQVGELFFGEGSRLTVL.

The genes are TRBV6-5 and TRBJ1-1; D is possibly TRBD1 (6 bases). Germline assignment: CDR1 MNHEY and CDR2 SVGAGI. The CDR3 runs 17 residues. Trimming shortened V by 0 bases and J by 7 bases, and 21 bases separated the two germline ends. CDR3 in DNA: TGTGCCAGCAGTTACTCGATCAGCCCGGGGGGCGGTTTTGAAGCTTTCTTT. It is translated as CASSYSISPGGGFEAFF.

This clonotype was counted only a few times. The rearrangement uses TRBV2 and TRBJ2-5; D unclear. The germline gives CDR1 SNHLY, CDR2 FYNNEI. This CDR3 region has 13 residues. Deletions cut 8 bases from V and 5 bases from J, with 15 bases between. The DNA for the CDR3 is TGTGCCAGCTTAGAAGGGAATGTGGAGACCCAGTACTTC. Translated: CASLEGNVETQYF. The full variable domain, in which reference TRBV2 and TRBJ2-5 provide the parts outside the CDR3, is EPEVTQTPSHQVTQMGQEVILRCVPISNHLYFYWYRQILGQKVEFLVSFYNNEISEKSEIFDDQFSVERPDGSNFTLKIRSTKLEDSAMYFCASLEGNVETQYFGPGTRLLVL.

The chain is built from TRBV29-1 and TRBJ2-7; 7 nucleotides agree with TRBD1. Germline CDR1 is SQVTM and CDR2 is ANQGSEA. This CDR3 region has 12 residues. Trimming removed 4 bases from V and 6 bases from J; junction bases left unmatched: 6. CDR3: CSVVGQFREQYF. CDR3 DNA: TGCAGCGTTGTGGGACAGTTTCGCGAGCAGTACTTC.

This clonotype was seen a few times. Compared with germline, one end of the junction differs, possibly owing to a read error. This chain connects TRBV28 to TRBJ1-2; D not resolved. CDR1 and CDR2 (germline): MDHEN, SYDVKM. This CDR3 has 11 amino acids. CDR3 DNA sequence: TGTGCCAGCACAGCGAACCATGGCCACACCTTC. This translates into CASTANHGHTF.

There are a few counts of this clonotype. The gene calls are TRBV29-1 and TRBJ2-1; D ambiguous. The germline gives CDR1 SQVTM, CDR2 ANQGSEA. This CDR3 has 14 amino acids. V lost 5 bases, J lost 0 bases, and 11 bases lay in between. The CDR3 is CSVSTLLSYNEQFF. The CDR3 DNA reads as TGCAGCGTTTCAACTCTACTCTCCTACAATGAGCAGTTCTTC.

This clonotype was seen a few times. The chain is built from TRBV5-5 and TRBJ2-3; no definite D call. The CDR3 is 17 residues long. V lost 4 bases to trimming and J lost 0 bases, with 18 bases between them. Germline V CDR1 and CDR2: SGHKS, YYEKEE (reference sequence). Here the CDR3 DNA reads TGTGCCAGCAGCAGGGAAAGTGGCCGCCGAAGCACAGATACGCAGTATTTT. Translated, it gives CASSRESGRRSTDTQYF. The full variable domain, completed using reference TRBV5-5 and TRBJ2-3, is DAGVTQSPTHLIKTRGQQVTLRCSPISGHKSVSWYQQVLGQGPQFIFQYYEKEERGRGNFPDRFSARQFPNYSSELNVNALLLGDSALYLCASSRESGRRSTDTQYFGPGTRLTVL.

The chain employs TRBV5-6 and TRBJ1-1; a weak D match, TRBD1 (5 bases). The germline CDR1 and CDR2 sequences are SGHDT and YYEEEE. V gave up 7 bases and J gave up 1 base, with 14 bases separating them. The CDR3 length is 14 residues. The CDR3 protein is CASSGWGGNTEAFF. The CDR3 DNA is TGTGCCAGCTCAGGTTGGGGGGGGAACACTGAAGCTTTCTTT.

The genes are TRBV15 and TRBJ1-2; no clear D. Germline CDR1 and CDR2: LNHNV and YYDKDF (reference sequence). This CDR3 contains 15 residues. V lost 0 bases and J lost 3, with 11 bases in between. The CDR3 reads CATSRDFAWHYGYTF. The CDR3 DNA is TGTGCCACCAGCAGAGACTTCGCGTGGCACTATGGCTACACCTTC.

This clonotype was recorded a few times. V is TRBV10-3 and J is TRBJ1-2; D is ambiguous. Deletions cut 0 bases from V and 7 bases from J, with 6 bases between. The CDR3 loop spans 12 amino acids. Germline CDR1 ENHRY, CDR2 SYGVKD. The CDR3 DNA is TGTGCCATCAGTGAGTCTCCTGGTGGCTACACCTTC. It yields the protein CAISESPGGYTF.

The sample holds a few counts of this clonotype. The CDR3 is CSAQGETEAFF. As DNA, the CDR3 is TGCAGTGCCCAGGGGGAAACTGAAGCTTTCTTT. The chain is built from TRBV20-1 and TRBJ1-1; 7 positions match TRBD1. CDR3 length equals 11 residues. J lost 5 bases, V lost 6 bases, and 3 bases had no gene match. Germline CDR1 and CDR2: DFQATT and SNEGSKA (reference sequence).

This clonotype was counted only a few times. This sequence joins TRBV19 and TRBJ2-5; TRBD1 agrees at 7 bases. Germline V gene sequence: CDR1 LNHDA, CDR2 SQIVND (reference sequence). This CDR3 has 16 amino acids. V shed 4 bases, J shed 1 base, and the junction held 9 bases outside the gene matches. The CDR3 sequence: CASSKRPRTGQETQYF. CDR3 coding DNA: TGTGCCAGTAGTAAACGACCCCGGACAGGCCAAGAGACCCAGTACTTC.